This T cell receptor (beta chain) was identified in a study of T cells after yellow fever vaccination. The CDR3 is made up of 15 amino acids. V lost 3 bases and J lost 5; bases outside the gene matches: 3. Germline values: CDR1 SGHDT, CDR2 YYEEEE. This clonotype was recorded at least ten times. The antigen is unknown. A universal primer site and UMIs were added as TCR cDNA was made by 5'RACE template switching. MiXCR, applied by TCRdb to the 5' RACE reads, yields one record per CDR3 protein. In the table there are roughly 180,000 distinct CDR3 sequences, 5.5% to 8% of which are singletons. Whole-study results and caveats: At 95% to 98% for CD4 and just over 85% for CD8, most primary-vaccination clones showed up again after the booster.

The rearrangement uses TRBV5-6 and TRBJ2-3, with 13 positions matching TRBD2. This receptor was identified in a man aged 18 to 30 who received the YFV17D yellow fever vaccine. The source material was CD4+ T cells sorted from PBMCs, sampled on the day of the first yellow fever vaccination. The DNA for the CDR3 is TGTGCCAGCAGCTGGGGACTAGCGGGAAAAGATACGCAGTATTTT. Residues: CASSWGLAGKDTQYF.